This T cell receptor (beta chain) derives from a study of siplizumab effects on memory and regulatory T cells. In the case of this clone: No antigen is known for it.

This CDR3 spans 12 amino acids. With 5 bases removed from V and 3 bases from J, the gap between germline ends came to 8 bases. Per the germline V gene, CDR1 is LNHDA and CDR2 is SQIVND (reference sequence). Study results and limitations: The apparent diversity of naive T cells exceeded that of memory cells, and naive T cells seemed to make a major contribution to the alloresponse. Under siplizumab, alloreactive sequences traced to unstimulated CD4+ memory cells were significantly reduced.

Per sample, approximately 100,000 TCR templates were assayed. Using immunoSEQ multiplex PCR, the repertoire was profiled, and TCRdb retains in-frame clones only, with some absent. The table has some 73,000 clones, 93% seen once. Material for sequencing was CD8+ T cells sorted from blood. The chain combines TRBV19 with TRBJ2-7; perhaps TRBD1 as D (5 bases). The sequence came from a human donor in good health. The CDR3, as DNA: TGTGCCAGTAGTGCAGACAGCTACGAGCAGTACTTC. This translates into CASSADSYEQYF. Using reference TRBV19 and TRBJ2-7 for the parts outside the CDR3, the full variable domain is DGGITQSPKYLFRKEGQNVTLSCEQNLNHDAMYWYRQDPGQGLRLIYYSQIVNDFQKGDIAEGYSVSREKKESFPLTVTSAQKNPTAFYLCASSADSYEQYFGPGTRLTVT.